The 10 T cell receptor beta chains below were found in one sample sequenced in a study of PD-L1 blockade in urothelial cancer. TCRdb's copy holds only in-frame clones and misses some; the assay was immunoSEQ multiplex PCR. The sample carries about 110,000 clones, 80% to 95% recorded once. Time point indicated: peripheral blood 6 weeks after treatment start. This sample comprised PBMCs, obtained around atezolizumab (anti-PD-L1) treatment. These receptors all stem from a man aged 55 to 70 with urothelial cancer.

This rearrangement joins TRBV4-1 to TRBJ2-1, with TRBD2 matching over 9 bases. V dropped 1 base and J dropped 5; count of bases not matched to a gene: 15. Germline lookup yields CDR1 MGHRA and CDR2 YSYEKL. The CDR3 is 19 residues long. The chain's CDR3 is CASSQVIRRRGGLNNEQFF. CDR3 coding DNA: TGCGCCAGCAGCCAAGTCATTAGGCGGCGGGGGGGCCTTAACAATGAGCAGTTCTTC.

The chain is built from TRBV6-5 and TRBJ2-1, with 7 bases identical to TRBD2. The CDR3 covers 14 residues. The V segment lost 8 bases and the J segment 2 bases; nucleotides outside the gene matches: 6. CDR1 is MNHEY, CDR2 SVGAGI, per germline. CDR3: CASHPAGTYNEQFF. The DNA for the CDR3 is TGTGCCAGCCATCCAGCGGGGACCTACAATGAGCAGTTCTTC.

This clone was counted only a few times. V usage is TRBV29-1 and J usage is TRBJ2-7, with 8 bases fitting TRBD1. Germline loops: CDR1 SQVTM, CDR2 ANQGSEA. V was clipped by 7 bases and J by 2 bases; unmatched bases: 13. This CDR3 region has 15 residues. DNA of the CDR3: TGCAGCGCCGTACGCGGGACAGGAGTAACCTACGAGCAGTACTTC. Its translation: CSAVRGTGVTYEQYF.

V usage is TRBV7-6 and J usage is TRBJ2-3, with 10 nucleotides matching TRBD2. The CDR3 runs to 18 residues. Trimming at V came to 4 bases and at J to 1 base, leaving 11 bases not matched to a gene. The germline V gene has CDR1 SGHVS and CDR2 FNYEAQ. The CDR3: CASSSSGSSAVGTDTQYF. The CDR3 DNA sequence: TGTGCCAGCAGCTCTAGCGGGAGTTCCGCGGTCGGCACAGATACGCAGTATTTT.

V gene TRBV19 combines with J gene TRBJ2-3; TRBD2 agrees at 8 bases. The V segment lost 6 bases and the J segment 2 bases; nucleotides outside the gene matches: 10. Germline values: CDR1 LNHDA, CDR2 SQIVND (reference sequence). The CDR3 has 16 amino acids. The CDR3 reads CASRSRGGQNTDTQYF. The CDR3 DNA reads TGTGCCAGTAGATCTCGCGGGGGGCAGAACACAGATACGCAGTATTTT.

The chain recombines TRBV7-2 with TRBJ2-7; the D gene is possibly TRBD2 (5 bases). Looked up from germline, CDR1 is SGHTA and CDR2 is FQGNSA. CDR3 length equals 14 residues. V was clipped by 5 bases and J by 2 bases, with 13 bases between them. The CDR3 coding sequence is TGTGCCAGCAGCAACAACCGAGGGACCTACGAGCAGTACTTC. Translated, it gives CASSNNRGTYEQYF.

This chain joins TRBV6-5 and TRBJ2-7, with D perhaps TRBD1 (6 bases). This CDR3 region has 14 residues. The germline V and J ends were trimmed by 3 bases and 1 base, with 10 bases remaining between them. Germline V gene lookup returns CDR1 MNHEY and CDR2 SVGAGI. The CDR3 nucleotides read TGTGCCAGCAGTTATTACGGACAGTCCTACGAGCAGTACTTC. This sequence encodes CASSYYGQSYEQYF.

The V and J genes are TRBV5-1 and TRBJ1-1, with D possibly TRBD1 on 5 matching bases. This CDR3 is 14 amino acids long. Per the germline V gene, CDR1 is SGHRS and CDR2 is YFSETQ. Trimming cost V 0 bases and J 5 bases, with 11 bases left between them. In nucleotides, the CDR3 is TGCGCCAGCAGCTTGGTCGGGGGGGTTACTGAAGCTTTCTTT. Amino acid sequence: CASSLVGGVTEAFF.

This chain joins TRBV27 and TRBJ2-7; 7 bases agree with TRBD1. Germline loops: CDR1 MNHEY, CDR2 SMNVEV (reference sequence). The ends lost 5 bases at V and 1 base at J; junction bases unmatched: 5. The CDR3 contains 14 residues. CDR3 nucleotides: TGTGCCAGCAGTAAACAGGGGTTATCCTACGAGCAGTACTTC. The encoded protein is CASSKQGLSYEQYF.

The CDR3: CAWRPGTGNQAYGYTF. The CDR3 DNA reads TGTGCCTGGAGACCCGGGACAGGGAATCAGGCCTATGGCTACACCTTC. The chain links TRBV30 to TRBJ1-2; 9 nucleotides line up with TRBD1. J lost 4 bases, V lost 3 bases, and 12 bases had no gene match. Germline V CDR1 and CDR2: GTSNPN, SVGIG (reference sequence). The CDR3 spans 16 residues.